The 26 T cell receptor beta chains below all came from one sample that was sequenced in a study of response to subunit inactivated influenza vaccine listed by TCRdb under 2018. The method behind the library was RT-PCR. The instrument given in TCRdb is Illumina HiSeq 2500. Starting from the raw public reads, TCRdb applied fastp trimming at Q25, assembled clones with MiXCR and retained in-frame beta chains. Rows merge per CDR3 protein into single entries with the most common DNA and genes. In all, the sample holds 650,000 or so distinct CDR3 sequences, and approximately 14% of those were seen once. 7.5% to 8% of the sample is held by the ten biggest clonotypes. The source was PBMCs from blood, collected less than 15 days before vaccination. The receptor source for this set is a man aged 45-65 years who received an inactivated influenza vaccine. Donor details come from another sample of the same person, matched by shared clones.

This sequence joins TRBV10-3 and TRBJ2-2; D not certain. Germline V gene data show CDR1 as ENHRY and CDR2 as SYGVKD. The CDR3 contains 15 residues. Trimming removed 0 bases at V and 3 bases at J, with 8 bases between. DNA for the CDR3: TGTGCCATCAGTGAGTCCCCTGGGGACACCGGGGAGCTGTTTTTT. Protein: CAISESPGDTGELFF.

This clonotype occurred a few times. Compared with germline, one end of the junction differs, possibly owing to a read error. J is TRBJ2-7 and V is TRBV14, with 10 nucleotides matching TRBD2. The CDR3 loop spans 12 amino acids. Germline V lookup: CDR1 SGHDN, CDR2 FVKESK. DNA of the CDR3: TGTGCCAGCAGCCAAGAATTCGGGACTAGCGTTTTC. Translating gives CASSQEFGTSVF.

At least ten counts were recorded for this clonotype. The chain employs TRBV27 and TRBJ1-5; 7 bases agree with TRBD1. The junction had 6 bases not matched to a gene; V was cut back by 4 bases and J by 6 bases. Per the germline V gene, CDR1 is MNHEY and CDR2 is SMNVEV (reference sequence). The CDR3 spans 14 residues. CDR3 residues: CASSSRQGGQPQHF. The CDR3 nucleotides are TGTGCCAGCAGTTCACGACAGGGAGGTCAGCCCCAGCATTTT.

This clonotype was counted only a few times. The CDR3 sequence: CASSPWTEGSGNTIYF. CDR3 sequence (DNA): TGTGCCAGCAGCCCCTGGACAGAGGGTTCTGGAAACACCATATATTTT. The chain carries TRBV4-2 and TRBJ1-3; D is possibly TRBD1 (6 bases). Germline V gene data show CDR1 as LGHNA and CDR2 as YNFKEQ. The V end was cut by 4 bases, the J end by 1 base, with 14 bases between. The CDR3 runs 16 residues.

Only a few counts were recorded for this clonotype. V gene TRBV20-1 combines with J gene TRBJ2-7; possibly TRBD2 for D (6 bases). V was pared by 7 bases and J by 0 bases, with 10 bases between. CDR1 and CDR2 (germline): DFQATT, SNEGSKA (reference sequence). The CDR3 is 12 residues long. The CDR3 is CSVPGLSYEQYF. DNA of the CDR3: TGCAGTGTCCCGGGACTCTCCTACGAGCAGTACTTC.

This clonotype came up many times. The rearrangement links TRBV5-6 to TRBJ2-5, with TRBD2 identical over 11 bases. Germline-derived CDR1 and CDR2 are SGHDT and YYEEEE. Trimming at V came to 5 bases and at J to 3 bases, leaving 9 bases not matched to a gene. This CDR3 contains 16 residues. The CDR3 bases are TGTGCCAGCAGGCAACGATTACTAGCGGGGGAAGAGACCCAGTACTTC. Translation: CASRQRLLAGEETQYF.

This clonotype was counted a few times. The CDR3 coding sequence is TGCAGCGTTGACACGGACATCTACAATGAGCAGTTCTTC. Protein product: CSVDTDIYNEQFF. The chain carries TRBV29-1 and TRBJ2-1; D is possibly TRBD1 (5 bases). The germline V gene has CDR1 SQVTM and CDR2 ANQGSEA. Between the trimmed V and J ends, which lost 3 bases and 3 bases, there was a span of 9 bases. The CDR3 consists of 13 residues.

CDR3 in amino acids: CSVGTGTLNEQFF. The CDR3 nucleotides are TGCAGCGTTGGAACCGGGACACTCAATGAGCAGTTCTTC. The chain couples TRBV29-1 to TRBJ2-1, with TRBD1 as a possible D gene (6 bases). Germline V lookup: CDR1 SQVTM, CDR2 ANQGSEA. The V gene lost 4 bases and the J gene lost 6 bases, with 13 bases spanning the gap. The CDR3 extends over 13 amino acids.

The chain couples TRBV3-1 to TRBJ2-3; 7 bases fit TRBD1. Germline trimming cut 1 base from V and 3 bases from J; bases unmatched to any gene: 7. CDR3 length: 16 residues. Germline assignment: CDR1 LGHDT and CDR2 YNNKEL (reference sequence). The CDR3 DNA reads as TGTGCCAGCAGCCAAGGAGACAGGGTTGTAACAGATACGCAGTATTTT. Translated: CASSQGDRVVTDTQYF.

V gene TRBV5-1 combines with J gene TRBJ1-2; D is uncertain. The germline gives CDR1 SGHRS, CDR2 YFSETQ. The CDR3 is made up of 14 amino acids. V was trimmed by 4 bases and J by 2 bases, leaving 12 bases between them. This CDR3 reads CASSPGPNNYGYTF. The CDR3 DNA reads TGCGCCAGCAGCCCCGGACCGAACAACTATGGCTACACCTTC.

V usage is TRBV29-1 and J usage is TRBJ2-7, with D hard to call. CDR3 size: 11 residues. In germline, CDR1 is SQVTM, CDR2 ANQGSEA. Trimming took 3 bases from V and 1 from J, leaving 4 bases between them. CDR3 residues: CSVDSSYEQYF. Written as DNA, the CDR3 is TGCAGCGTTGACAGTTCCTACGAGCAGTACTTC.

The chain uses TRBV20-1 and TRBJ2-3; possible D gene TRBD2, 6 bases. This CDR3 region has 14 residues. The ends were cut back, 3 bases at V and 3 bases at J, with 13 bases in the middle. CDR1 and CDR2 (germline): DFQATT, SNEGSKA (reference sequence). The CDR3 DNA sequence: TGCAGTGCTAGGAGCGATGGGGGGACAGATACGCAGTATTTT. This translates into CSARSDGGTDTQYF.

The chain couples TRBV29-1 to TRBJ2-1; tentatively, D is TRBD2 (6 bases). CDR1 and CDR2 from the germline V gene are SQVTM and ANQGSEA. The CDR3 covers 16 residues. The V end lost 4 bases, the J end lost 0 bases, and 16 bases lay between the germline ends. The CDR3 DNA is TGCAGCGTTGTCCCAGGACGGGGACTCTCCTACAATGAGCAGTTCTTC. Amino acids: CSVVPGRGLSYNEQFF.

The V call is TRBV7-9, the J call TRBJ2-3; D remains unclear. This CDR3 contains 14 residues. V lost 5 bases and J 4 bases, leaving 13 bases between the germline ends. Germline CDR1 reads SEHNR; CDR2 reads FQNEAQ (reference sequence). The CDR3 bases are TGTGCCAGCAGCAGCCGACGGCGTGCAGATACGCAGTATTTT. Its protein is CASSSRRRADTQYF.

A word on this clonotype: Its ends do not fully match the called genes, so a read error is possible. This chain uses TRBV5-5 with TRBJ1-1, with TRBD1 as a possible D gene (5 bases). The CDR3 consists of 15 residues. Germline CDR1 and CDR2: SGHKS and YYEKEE (reference sequence). The CDR3 sequence: CASSSGTAMNTEAFF. The CDR3 DNA sequence: TGTGCCAGCAGCTCGGGGACGGCCATGAACACTGAAGCCTTCTTT.

The table lists this clonotype with a few counts. The chain couples TRBV11-2 to TRBJ2-7; D gene uncertain. The CDR3 contains 14 residues. Trimming took off 0 bases at V and 3 bases at J, with 9 bases between the two ends. Per germline, CDR1 SGHAT and CDR2 FQNNGV. The CDR3 loop is CASSLEASDYEQYF. CDR3 nucleotides: TGTGCCAGCAGCTTAGAAGCCAGCGACTACGAGCAGTACTTC.

Only a few counts were recorded for this clonotype. CDR3 sequence reads: CASSSRGGNQPQHF. The CDR3, as DNA: TGTGCCAGCAGCTCACGGGGTGGGAATCAGCCCCAGCATTTT. The J gene is TRBJ1-5, the V gene TRBV7-2; D is ambiguous. Germline values: CDR1 SGHTA, CDR2 FQGNSA. This CDR3 has 14 amino acids. V dropped 4 bases and J dropped 4 bases, with 11 bases sitting between them.

This clonotype was detected a few times. The J gene is TRBJ2-3, the V gene TRBV2; D possibly matches TRBD1 or TRBD2 (6 bases each). The CDR3 has 12 residues. Trimming took off 7 bases at V and 6 bases at J, with 11 bases between the two ends. In germline, CDR1 is SNHLY, CDR2 FYNNEI. CDR3 residues: CASTRGGDTQYF. The CDR3 nucleotides are TGTGCCAGCACCAGAGGGGGGGATACGCAGTATTTT.

This clonotype was observed many times. This chain connects TRBV27 to TRBJ2-2; TRBD2 aligns across 8 bases. Germline loops: CDR1 MNHEY, CDR2 SMNVEV (reference sequence). The CDR3 has 15 amino acids. Trimming took 5 bases from V and 7 from J; bases not matched to a gene: 9. The CDR3 region is CASSQGLGTVGELFF. The CDR3 nucleotides read TGTGCCAGCAGTCAGGGACTAGGCACGGTCGGGGAGCTGTTTTTT.

This clonotype has a count of ten or more. The chain combines TRBV5-1 with TRBJ2-2, with TRBD1 identical over 10 bases. The germline V gene encodes CDR1 SGHRS and CDR2 YFSETQ. Germline trimming cut 4 bases from V and 7 bases from J; bases unmatched to any gene: 10. The CDR3 runs to 16 residues. CDR3 region: CASSTGTGVLDGELFF. The CDR3 DNA is TGCGCCAGCAGCACCGGGACAGGGGTTTTGGACGGGGAGCTGTTTTTT.

This clonotype was observed a few times. This rearrangement joins TRBV20-1 to TRBJ2-2; D may be TRBD2 (5 bases). Trimming took 6 bases from V and 1 from J, leaving 9 bases between them. Germline CDR1 and CDR2: DFQATT and SNEGSKA (reference sequence). This CDR3 is built from 13 residues. The CDR3 reads CSAPRENTGELFF. In DNA form, the CDR3 reads TGCAGTGCGCCCCGGGAGAACACCGGGGAGCTGTTTTTT.

DNA of the CDR3: TGTGCCAGCAGCCAAGGGGGCGGGGGAGGTTATGGAGATACGCAGTATTTT. Its protein product is CASSQGGGGGYGDTQYF. The chain recombines TRBV4-2 with TRBJ2-3, with 7 bases identical to TRBD2. Germline lookup yields CDR1 LGHNA and CDR2 YNFKEQ. V trimming: 1 base; J trimming: 5 bases; junction bases outside the gene matches: 12. This CDR3 has 17 amino acids.

The CDR3 protein is CASSLISRRTDTQYF. The CDR3 nucleotides are TGCGCCAGCAGCTTGATTAGCCGGCGCACAGATACGCAGTATTTT. V usage is TRBV5-1 and J usage is TRBJ2-3; D ambiguous. Trimming removed 1 base at V and 1 base at J, with 10 bases between. The germline gives CDR1 SGHRS, CDR2 YFSETQ. The CDR3 has 15 residues.

This clonotype turned up a few times. J is TRBJ2-1 and V is TRBV27; the match to TRBD2 covers 10 bases. The length of the CDR3 is 15 residues. V trimming: 0 bases; J trimming: 8 bases; junction bases outside the gene matches: 4. The germline V gene has CDR1 MNHEY and CDR2 SMNVEV (reference sequence). CDR3: CASSLSSGGPHEQFF. As DNA, the CDR3 is TGTGCCAGCAGTTTATCTAGCGGGGGGCCTCATGAGCAGTTCTTC.

The chain employs TRBV3-1 and TRBJ2-2; D not certain. Per germline, CDR1 LGHDT and CDR2 YNNKEL (reference sequence). CDR3 length: 15 residues. Trimming took 6 bases from V and 0 from J, leaving 11 bases between them. CDR3 protein: CASRPGGSNTGELFF. CDR3 coding DNA: TGTGCCAGCAGGCCCGGTGGTTCGAACACCGGGGAGCTGTTTTTT.

This clonotype was seen only a few times. The genes are TRBV28 and TRBJ1-1; the D gene is possibly TRBD1 (6 bases). Germline CDR1 MDHEN, CDR2 SYDVKM. The CDR3 consists of 11 residues. Trimming shortened V by 7 bases and J by 14 bases, and 17 bases separated the two germline ends. CDR3 sequence: CASNKSGAGFF. Here the CDR3 DNA reads TGTGCCAGCAACAAGTCGGGGGCGGGCTTCTTT.